These T cell receptor beta chains were read from a single sample in a study of T-cell reconstitution after alpha-beta-depleted transplantation in children. MiXCR, run by TCRdb on the PCR reads, gives a single entry per CDR3 protein. The sample includes about 260,000 distinct CDR3 sequences, 11% of them seen just once. The material was peripheral blood, obtained 180 days after TCRalphabeta/CD19-depleted stem cell transplant. These receptors all stem from a male patient under 10 years old who had a stem cell transplant for chronic granulomatous disease, so the T cells may come from the graft donor. Both conserved end residues are part of each CDR3. The order of the fields is J gene, V gene, D gene, clone size, CDR3 protein, CDR3 DNA. D genes are given only for firm matches. A clone size is listed for some rows: how often the clone was seen (once, few, many), or a class if it is expanded.

>TRBJ2-7|TRBV28|TRBD2|many
CASSLYLGLAGVYYEQYF
TGTGCCAGCAGTTTATACCTCGGACTAGCGGGAGTCTACTACGAGCAGTACTTC
>TRBJ1-4|TRBV28|TRBD1|many
CASSTGDTQGKLFF
TGTGCCAGCAGCACAGGGGATACTCAAGGAAAACTGTTTTTT
>TRBJ1-2|TRBV2|TRBD1|.
CASSEEDREYGYTF
TGTGCCAGCAGTGAGGAAGACAGGGAATATGGCTACACCTTC
>TRBJ2-1|TRBV7-9|TRBD2|many
CASSFLAGVYNEQFF
TGTGCCAGCAGCTTTCTAGCGGGGGTGTACAATGAGCAGTTCTTC
>TRBJ2-3|TRBV6-5|.|many
CASSYSSWPGADTQYF
TGTGCCAGCAGTTACTCGAGTTGGCCCGGGGCAGATACGCAGTATTTT
>TRBJ2-2|TRBV20-1|TRBD1|many
CSARDRGQGGGELFF
TGCAGTGCTAGAGATCGGGGACAGGGCGGCGGGGAGCTGTTTTTT
>TRBJ2-1|TRBV21-1|.|few
CASSKDRRSAYNEQFF
TGTGCCAGCAGCAAAGATCGGAGGAGCGCCTACAATGAGCAGTTCTTC
>TRBJ2-7|TRBV27|TRBD1|many
CASKKDRGYYEQYF
TGTGCCAGCAAAAAGGACAGGGGGTACTACGAGCAGTACTTC
>TRBJ2-1|TRBV6-2/TRBV6-3|TRBD1|many
CASTRQGANEQFF
TGTGCCAGCACCCGACAGGGGGCGAATGAGCAGTTCTTC
>TRBJ1-1|TRBV12-3/TRBV12-4|.|many
CASGWFGMNTEAFF
TGTGCCAGTGGCTGGTTTGGGATGAACACTGAAGCTTTCTTT
>TRBJ2-7|TRBV20-1|.|many
CSASRVGGNYEQYF
TGCAGTGCTAGCAGGGTTGGCGGCAACTACGAGCAGTACTTC
>TRBJ2-7|TRBV27|.|many
CASSLYRAAEQYF
TGTGCCAGCAGTTTATACAGGGCGGCCGAGCAGTACTTC
>TRBJ2-7|TRBV6-5|TRBD1|many
CASSYTGQGRHEQYF
TGTGCCAGCAGTTACACAGGACAGGGCCGACACGAGCAGTACTTC
>TRBJ2-3|TRBV5-1|TRBD1|many
CASSLEGAGGTQYF
TGCGCCAGCAGCTTGGAGGGGGCAGGTGGTACGCAGTATTTT
>TRBJ1-1|TRBV5-1|.|many
CASSPTSFRGNTEAFF
TGCGCCAGCAGCCCGACCTCATTCCGAGGGAACACTGAAGCTTTCTTT
>TRBJ2-1|TRBV5-6|.|many
CASSRLDREQFF
TGTGCCAGCAGCCGACTAGATCGTGAGCAGTTCTTC
>TRBJ2-7|TRBV30|TRBD2|many
CAWRKQAGKGSYEQYF
TGTGCCTGGAGGAAGCAAGCGGGAAAGGGGTCCTACGAGCAGTACTTC
>TRBJ2-7|TRBV11-3|.|many
CASDVGSSYEQYF
TGTGCCAGCGACGTCGGGAGCTCCTACGAGCAGTACTTC
>TRBJ2-3|TRBV29-1|TRBD1|few
CSVEDGLRGTGPSDTQYF
TGCAGCGTTGAAGATGGTCTTAGGGGGACAGGCCCCTCAGATACGCAGTATTTT
>TRBJ2-3|TRBV18|.|many
CASSGSRPLADTQYF
TGTGCCAGCTCAGGGAGCAGGCCCCTCGCAGATACGCAGTATTTT
>TRBJ1-2|TRBV2|TRBD1|.
CASSTGTGTFGYTF
TGTGCCAGCAGTACCGGGACAGGTACTTTTGGCTACACCTTC
>TRBJ2-7|TRBV28|.|many
CASSSITDTSYEQYF
TGTGCCAGCAGTTCCATAACAGATACTTCCTACGAGCAGTACTTC
>TRBJ2-7|TRBV5-1|TRBD2|many
CASSLLAGVYEQYF
TGCGCCAGCAGCTTGTTAGCGGGGGTCTACGAGCAGTACTTC
>TRBJ2-4|TRBV4-3|.|many
CASSQDQRNIQYF
TGCGCCAGCAGCCAAGATCAGCGAAACATTCAGTACTTC
>TRBJ2-7|TRBV20-1|TRBD2|many
CSARATSGYEQYF
TGCAGTGCTAGAGCCACTAGCGGCTACGAGCAGTACTTC
>TRBJ2-7|TRBV2|.|many
CASSVSEVGEQYF
TGTGCCAGCAGTGTATCAGAGGTCGGGGAGCAGTACTTC
>TRBJ1-4|TRBV20-1|.|many
CSATKRAPTNEKLFF
TGCAGTGCTACCAAGAGGGCCCCAACTAATGAAAAACTGTTTTTT